Sequencing of this T cell receptor beta chain was carried out in a study of metastatic and nonmetastatic thyroid tumors. Study-wide context: Malignant thyroid and benign thyroid patients provided blood and tumor or nodule tissue whose repertoires were compared. Study results and limitations: The reported finding was significantly higher TCR beta diversity in malignant thyroid tumors relative to benign nodules, in blood and tumor.

No patient received treatment before thyroid surgery. Original handling: The distant-metastasis classifier for papillary thyroid cancer was built from CDR3 differences across clinicopathological groups. TCRdb reassembled clones from the PCR reads with MiXCR. Here the V and J calls rest on TCRdb's processing, not on the authors' analysis. The top ten clones hold approximately 10% of a sample with about 93,000 clones, roughly 12% of them seen once. There are many counts of this clone. Its antigen is still unknown. Trimming removed 2 bases from V and 4 bases from J; junction bases left unmatched: 7. The length of the CDR3 is 16 residues. Germline V gene data show CDR1 as MDHEN and CDR2 as SYDVKM.

What was sequenced was blood. This chain connects TRBV28 to TRBJ2-3; 9 bases map to TRBD1. The source is a female donor with papillary thyroid cancer or a benign thyroid nodule (not recorded which). Some clones in this sample may be carry-over from other donors' samples. CDR3 residues: CASSLVQTGGADTQYF. The CDR3 DNA is TGTGCCAGCAGTTTAGTACAAACAGGGGGCGCAGATACGCAGTATTTT.